The 8 T cell receptor beta chains given below trace back to one sample, sequenced in a study of blood T cells in healthy people across ages (dated by TCRdb to the mid-2010s). Receptor libraries were prepared by 5' RACE. Instrument used: Illumina HiSeq 2500. A second roughly 7 to 11 cycle PCR used a sample-barcoded 5' primer and a J-beta primer mix. TCRdb trimmed the raw reads at Q25, called clones with MiXCR and kept productive beta chains. Here each entry gathers all rows of one CDR3 protein and keeps the most common genes and DNA. The table for this sample lists about 1 million distinct CDR3 sequences; 45% of them were counted only once. The top ten clonotypes cover approximately 20% of the sample. Material for sequencing was blood. All receptors come from a woman aged 55 to 70 in good health.

This clonotype has just a few counts. The chain carries TRBV20-1 and TRBJ2-7; possibly TRBD2 for D (5 bases). CDR3 length: 14 amino acids. Germline CDR1 and CDR2: DFQATT and SNEGSKA (reference sequence). V was cut by 0 bases and J by 1 base, with 10 bases left in between. CDR3 residues: CSARDPGVSYEQYF. CDR3 in DNA: TGCAGTGCTAGAGATCCCGGGGTATCCTACGAGCAGTACTTC.

CDR3 residues: CASSPRGPHTEAFF. The CDR3, as DNA: TGCGCCAGCAGCCCAAGGGGGCCTCACACTGAAGCTTTCTTT. V gene TRBV5-1 combines with J gene TRBJ1-1; TRBD1 matches at 7 bases. The junction had 6 bases not matched to a gene; V was cut back by 4 bases and J by 3 bases. The germline V gene encodes CDR1 SGHRS and CDR2 YFSETQ. CDR3 length: 14 amino acids.

In regard to this clonotype: One end of the junction varies from germline; a read error may be responsible. The chain employs TRBV6-5 and TRBJ1-5, with D perhaps TRBD1 (5 bases). The CDR3 is 15 residues long. Germline values: CDR1 MNHEY, CDR2 SVGAGI. The CDR3 is CASSRTRWGNRPQHF. CDR3 DNA: TGTGCCAGCAGCCGTACGAGGTGGGGCAATCGGCCCCAGCATTTT.

The rearrangement uses TRBV7-2 and TRBJ2-2; TRBD2 agrees at 7 bases. The CDR3 length is 15 residues. Germline V gene sequence: CDR1 SGHTA, CDR2 FQGNSA. V lost 4 bases to trimming and J lost 5 bases; unmatched junction nucleotides: 7. The CDR3 here is CASSSFSGSTGELFF. CDR3 in DNA: TGTGCCAGCAGCTCTTTTAGCGGGTCGACCGGGGAGCTGTTTTTT.

The chain employs TRBV7-3 and TRBJ1-6; a weak D match, TRBD1 (6 bases). Deletions cut 4 bases from V and 9 bases from J, with 13 bases between. The CDR3 runs to 14 residues. The germline gives CDR1 SGHTA, CDR2 FQGTGA. The CDR3 region has the DNA TGTGCCAGCAGCTCAGGGGCGCAGGCTTCACCCCTCCACTTT. Translating gives CASSSGAQASPLHF. Based on the CDR3 plus reference TRBV7-3 and TRBJ1-6, the full variable domain is GAGVSQTPSNKVTEKGKYVELRCDPISGHTALYWYRQSLGQGPEFLIYFQGTGAADDSGLPNDRFFAVRPEGSVSTLKIQRTERGDSAVYLCASSSGAQASPLHFGNGTRLTVT.

The chain carries TRBV6-1 and TRBJ1-5; 7 bases map to TRBD1. The CDR3 totals 15 residues. CDR1 and CDR2 (germline): MNHNS, SASEGT. Germline trimming cut 5 bases from V and 0 bases from J; bases unmatched to any gene: 4. Written as DNA, the CDR3 is TGTGCCAGCAGTACCGGGACAGCTAGCAATCAGCCCCAGCATTTT. It is translated as CASSTGTASNQPQHF.

This clonotype was seen many times. The rearrangement joins TRBV7-9 to TRBJ2-3; a weak D match, TRBD1 (5 bases). The CDR3 sequence is 16 residues long. The V gene lost 1 base and the J gene lost 2 bases, with 13 bases spanning the gap. The germline gives CDR1 SEHNR, CDR2 FQNEAQ (reference sequence). This CDR3 reads CASSLGDSAHTDTQYF. The CDR3 DNA reads TGTGCCAGCAGCTTAGGAGACAGTGCCCACACAGATACGCAGTATTTT.

The CDR3 coding sequence is TGTGCCAGCAGCGTAGACCTAGCGAGAAACATTCAGTACTTC. It translates to CASSVDLARNIQYF. The J gene is TRBJ2-5, the V gene TRBV7-2, with D possibly being TRBD2 (6 bases). The DNA end favors TRBJ2-4, so the J call may be wrong. The CDR3 totals 14 residues. Germline V CDR1 and CDR2: SGHTA, FQGNSA.